This T cell receptor (beta chain) originates from a study of blood T cell repertoires in COVID-19. Study context: The study drew acute and convalescent COVID-19 samples from the United States, Italy and Spain. PBMCs, B-cell-depleted T cells, or T cells provided the cDNA or gDNA that made up the material.

CDR1 is KGHSH, CDR2 LQKENI, per germline. V was pared by 3 bases and J by 2 bases, with 4 bases of the junction left unmatched. CDR3 size: 15 residues. Study processing details: Cell counts per sample came from amplifying reference gene primers. Profiled with immunoSEQ multiplex PCR; TCRdb holds only in-frame clones, not every one. D and trimming come from the DNA, and the V and J calls and clone size come from that table. The sample has 52,000 or so clones, roughly 87% seen once. The sample taken for sequencing was peripheral blood. This sequence was found in a human donor in a cohort sampled during active COVID-19. J is TRBJ2-7 and V is TRBV18; the match to TRBD1 covers 10 bases. Written as DNA, the CDR3 is TGTGCCAGCTCACCCCAGGGGACAGGGGCCTACGAGCAGTACTTC. Translating it yields CASSPQGTGAYEQYF. The full variable domain, in which reference TRBV18 and TRBJ2-7 provide the parts outside the CDR3, is NAGVMQNPRHLVRRRGQEARLRCSPMKGHSHVYWYRQLPEEGLKFMVYLQKENIIDESGMPKERFSAEFPKEGPSILRIQQVVRGDSAAYFCASSPQGTGAYEQYFGPGTRLTVT.